One and the same sample provided the 7 T cell receptor beta chains below, sequenced in a study of Ad26.COV2.S vaccination and SARS-CoV-2 variants. Regarding treatment: some 19 received Ad26.COV2.S at low or high dose, single or two shots; about 5 received placebo; per-sample allocation not given. Collection of samples fell on day 63 after the first vaccine or placebo injection. The assay was immunoSEQ multiplex PCR, and TCRdb's table has in-frame clones only and misses some. The sample records a few hundred thousand clones, over 75% being singletons. The input for sequencing was peripheral blood, taken in a trial of Ad26.COV2.S vaccine versus placebo. These receptors were collected from a person between 18 and 65 years old who received the Ad26.COV2.S COVID-19 vaccine or a placebo.

CDR3 DNA: TGTGCCACCAGTGAGGGGGCCTGGCAGCCCCAGCATTTT. Protein product: CATSEGAWQPQHF. The chain recombines TRBV24-1 with TRBJ1-5; the D gene is possibly TRBD1 (6 bases). Trimming took off 4 bases at V and 7 bases at J, with 10 bases between the two ends. CDR1 and CDR2 (germline): KGHDR, SFDVKD. The CDR3 covers 13 residues.

This chain connects TRBV12-5 to TRBJ1-2; maybe TRBD1 (6 bases). The CDR3 length is 14 residues. With 7 bases removed from V and 0 bases from J, the gap between germline ends came to 12 bases. CDR1 is LGHNT, CDR2 FRNRAP, per germline. The CDR3 DNA follows: TGTGCTAGTGCCCCCCGGACAGCTAACTATGGCTACACCTTC. As protein: CASAPRTANYGYTF.

The chain joins TRBV5-5 to TRBJ2-5, with TRBD1 matching over 8 bases. CDR1 SGHKS and CDR2 YYEKEE come from the germline V gene (reference sequence). The CDR3 has 15 residues. V lost 2 bases and J lost 1; bases outside the gene matches: 4. In DNA, the CDR3 is TGTGCCAGCAGCTTTACAGGGGGATCCCAAGAGACCCAGTACTTC. Encoded protein: CASSFTGGSQETQYF.

This chain connects TRBV19 to TRBJ2-5, with 12 positions matching TRBD1. The J segment lost 5 bases and the V segment lost 1 base, leaving 8 bases of the junction unmatched. The length of the CDR3 is 17 residues. Germline CDR1 reads LNHDA; CDR2 reads SQIVND (reference sequence). The CDR3 DNA reads as TGTGCCAGTAGTATAGGGGACAGGGGGCCCCATGGGGAGACCCAGTACTTC. It specifies CASSIGDRGPHGETQYF.

This sequence joins TRBV27 and TRBJ2-7; 8 positions agree with TRBD1. V lost 3 bases to trimming and J lost 0 bases; unmatched junction nucleotides: 4. This CDR3 spans 15 amino acids. The germline V gene has CDR1 MNHEY and CDR2 SMNVEV (reference sequence). The CDR3 bases are TGTGCCAGCAGTTTCCAGGACAGGGCCTCCTACGAGCAGTACTTC. It encodes CASSFQDRASYEQYF.

This clone has a handful of counts. J is TRBJ1-2 and V is TRBV9, with 7 bases lining up with TRBD1. Germline CDR1 and CDR2: SGDLS and YYNGEE. V was clipped by 0 bases and J by 7 bases; unmatched bases: 9. The CDR3 has 15 residues. This chain's CDR3 is CASSVVPGQDGGYTF. The CDR3 nucleotides read TGTGCCAGCAGCGTAGTCCCTGGACAGGATGGTGGCTACACCTTC.

The chain carries TRBV4-2 and TRBJ1-5; D call uncertain. The CDR3 runs to 15 residues. CDR1 is LGHNA, CDR2 YNFKEQ, per germline. The ends were cut back, 4 bases at V and 3 bases at J, with 13 bases in the middle. In DNA, the CDR3 is TGTGCCAGCAGCCCCCCCGCGGCGGACAATCAGCCCCAGCATTTT. The encoded protein is CASSPPAADNQPQHF.